The 21 T cell receptor beta chains given below trace back to one sample, sequenced in a study of T cells after yellow fever vaccination. One entry per CDR3 protein results from TCRdb running MiXCR on the 5' RACE reads. The sample contains 200,000 to 300,000 distinct CDR3 sequences, approximately 6.7% of which appear only once. Here the sequenced sample was CD4+ T cells sorted from PBMCs, taken on the day of the yellow fever booster vaccination. These receptors originate from a man aged 25 to 40 who received the YFV17D yellow fever vaccine.

This clonotype was counted many times. The chain employs TRBV20-1 and TRBJ2-2; 8 nucleotides line up with TRBD1. The V segment lost 1 base and the J segment 4 bases; nucleotides outside the gene matches: 2. Germline V gene sequence: CDR1 DFQATT, CDR2 SNEGSKA (reference sequence). The CDR3 runs to 14 residues. The CDR3 protein is CSARAGGSTGELFF. The CDR3 DNA follows: TGCAGTGCTAGAGCAGGGGGCAGCACCGGGGAGCTGTTTTTT.

The chain employs TRBV12-3 or TRBV12-4 and TRBJ2-7, with 12 bases aligning to TRBD2. CDR3 length: 15 amino acids. V lost 5 bases, J lost 3 bases, and 5 bases stayed unmatched. The CDR3 protein is CASSPLTSGSYEQYF. Here the CDR3 DNA reads TGTGCCAGCAGTCCCCTGACTAGCGGGAGCTACGAGCAGTACTTC.

Details on this clonotype: The germline gene is not matched at one end of the junction; a read error may be the cause. The J gene is TRBJ2-7, the V gene TRBV28; D assignment may be TRBD1 or TRBD2 (5 bases each). The V gene's germline CDR1 is MDHEN and CDR2 SYDVKM. The CDR3 runs to 12 residues. CDR3 bases: TGTGCCAGCAGTTTACGAGGGGCCCGGGTAGACTTC. This sequence encodes CASSLRGARVDF.

This clonotype appeared many times. The genes are TRBV12-3 or TRBV12-4 and TRBJ2-3, with D perhaps matching TRBD2 (5 bases). Trimming shortened V by 5 bases and J by 2 bases, and 11 bases separated the two germline ends. CDR3 length: 14 residues. Written as DNA, the CDR3 is TGTGCCAGCAGTAGCGGTACCCACACAGATACGCAGTATTTT. Encoded protein: CASSSGTHTDTQYF.

This clonotype came up a few times. The CDR3 nucleotides read TGTGCCAGCAGTTTAGCCCACAAATACACCGGGGAGCTGTTTTTT. It is translated as CASSLAHKYTGELFF. V and J are TRBV12-3 or TRBV12-4 and TRBJ2-2; D is unresolved. V lost 0 bases and J 3 bases, leaving 8 bases between the germline ends. The CDR3 has 15 residues.

The CDR3 here is CSARSVVAGLNEQFF. The DNA of the CDR3 is TGCAGTGCTAGATCGGTGGTAGCGGGACTCAATGAGCAGTTCTTC. The chain combines TRBV20-1 with TRBJ2-1; TRBD2 aligns across 8 bases. The length of the CDR3 is 15 residues. CDR1 and CDR2 from the germline V gene are DFQATT and SNEGSKA (reference sequence). V trimming: 2 bases; J trimming: 6 bases; junction bases outside the gene matches: 9.

This clonotype was picked up a small number of times. The chain combines TRBV7-8 with TRBJ1-5, with D maybe TRBD1 (6 bases). This CDR3 has 15 amino acids. Germline V gives CDR1 SGHVS, CDR2 FQNEAQ. Trimming took 2 bases from V and 4 from J, leaving 12 bases between them. The CDR3 reads CASSLRRQANQPQHF. The CDR3 DNA reads as TGTGCCAGCAGCTTACGCAGACAGGCAAATCAGCCCCAGCATTTT.

This clonotype was seen a handful of times. V gene TRBV5-5 combines with J gene TRBJ2-3; the match to TRBD2 covers 8 bases. CDR1 and CDR2 (germline): SGHKS, YYEKEE (reference sequence). The CDR3 runs to 15 residues. V shed 2 bases and J 2 bases; nucleotides not matched to a gene: 4. This CDR3 is CASSFTSGITDTQYF. The CDR3 DNA reads TGTGCCAGCAGCTTCACTAGCGGAATCACAGATACGCAGTATTTT.

At least ten counts were recorded for this clonotype. The chain uses TRBV2 and TRBJ1-2; TRBD1 aligns across 7 bases. With 3 bases clipped from V and 9 bases from J, the junction kept 4 bases outside the gene matches. This CDR3 is built from 12 residues. Germline CDR1 and CDR2: SNHLY and FYNNEI. Written as DNA, the CDR3 is TGTGCCAGCAGTGAGATCAGGGGGAGCTACACCTTC. Amino acid sequence: CASSEIRGSYTF.

This clonotype was observed at least ten times. The CDR3 DNA follows: TGTGCCAGCAGTTCCACGGGGGGACCCAAAAACATTCAGTACTTC. This gives the protein CASSSTGGPKNIQYF. The gene calls are TRBV7-6 and TRBJ2-4, with TRBD2 matching 7 bases. V trimming: 6 bases; J trimming: 2 bases; junction bases outside the gene matches: 7. Germline CDR1 and CDR2: SGHVS and FNYEAQ. There are 15 residues in the CDR3.

The rearrangement uses TRBV20-1 and TRBJ2-1; 8 nucleotides agree with TRBD2. J lost 2 bases, V lost 6 bases, and 6 bases had no gene match. This CDR3 spans 14 amino acids. Germline V gene lookup returns CDR1 DFQATT and CDR2 SNEGSKA (reference sequence). CDR3 DNA: TGCAGTGCCCAAACTAGCGGAACCTACAATGAGCAGTTCTTC. It is translated as CSAQTSGTYNEQFF.

This clonotype has only a few counts. The V and J genes are TRBV20-1 and TRBJ2-2, with 7 nucleotides matching TRBD1. The CDR3 contains 14 residues. V shed 0 bases, J shed 7 bases, and the junction held 5 bases outside the gene matches. CDR1 is DFQATT, CDR2 SNEGSKA, per germline (reference sequence). CDR3: CSARDAGGVGELFF. CDR3 nucleotide sequence: TGCAGTGCTAGAGATGCAGGGGGTGTCGGGGAGCTGTTTTTT.

The chain couples TRBV18 to TRBJ2-3; D might be TRBD2 (5 bases). V lost 1 base and J 0 bases, leaving 5 bases between the germline ends. CDR1 is KGHSH and CDR2 is LQKENI in the germline V gene. The CDR3 runs 14 residues. The CDR3: CASSPQRSTDTQYF. CDR3 sequence (DNA): TGTGCCAGCTCACCACAGCGGAGCACAGATACGCAGTATTTT.

This clonotype was counted ten times or more. Written as DNA, the CDR3 is TGCGCCAGCAGCTTGGCCGATCTGGAAGATACGCAGTATTTT. As protein: CASSLADLEDTQYF. The chain carries TRBV5-1 and TRBJ2-3; the D is unclear. Germline V gene data show CDR1 as SGHRS and CDR2 as YFSETQ. Trimming shortened V by 0 bases and J by 5 bases, and 10 bases separated the two germline ends. The length of the CDR3 is 14 residues.

This clonotype was recorded at least ten times. V usage is TRBV4-3 and J usage is TRBJ2-2; D is unresolved. The CDR3 contains 14 residues. With 1 base removed from V and 9 bases from J, the gap between germline ends came to 12 bases. Germline assignment: CDR1 LGHNA and CDR2 YSLEER. CDR3 DNA: TGCGCCAGCAGCCAAGGACCCCCAATGTGGGAGCTGTTTTTT. Translating it yields CASSQGPPMWELFF.

The chain couples TRBV14 to TRBJ2-5, with 9 bases fitting TRBD1. The germline gives CDR1 SGHDN, CDR2 FVKESK. The CDR3 covers 16 residues. V trimming: 2 bases; J trimming: 2 bases; junction bases outside the gene matches: 6. In DNA form, the CDR3 reads TGTGCCAGCAGCCAAAGATTGGGACAGGGTCAAGAGACCCAGTACTTC. It encodes CASSQRLGQGQETQYF. The full variable domain, with the rest looked up from reference TRBV14 and TRBJ2-5, is EAGVTQFPSHSVIEKGQTVTLRCDPISGHDNLYWYRRVMGKEIKFLLHFVKESKQDESGMPNNRFLAERTGGTYSTLKVQPAELEDSGVYFCASSQRLGQGQETQYFGPGTRLLVL.

This clonotype was counted between two and nine times. The chain combines TRBV12-3 or TRBV12-4 with TRBJ2-1; D is perhaps TRBD2 (6 bases). V was cut by 7 bases and J by 6 bases, with 16 bases left in between. The CDR3 runs 14 residues. This chain's CDR3 is CASTDSGGFNEQFF. The CDR3 nucleotides read TGTGCCAGCACCGACAGTGGGGGGTTCAATGAGCAGTTCTTC.

This clonotype occurred many times. The V call is TRBV5-1, the J call TRBJ2-7; the D gene is possibly TRBD1 (6 bases). The CDR3 contains 13 residues. Germline CDR1 SGHRS, CDR2 YFSETQ. V was pared by 9 bases and J by 6 bases, with 19 bases between. As DNA, the CDR3 is TGCGCCAACCCTACAGGGTTGGGGAGCGAGCAGTACTTC. It yields the protein CANPTGLGSEQYF.

This clonotype was seen repeatedly, ten times or more. The rearrangement joins TRBV12-3 or TRBV12-4 to TRBJ2-2; 9 bases fit TRBD1. The CDR3 covers 13 residues. V lost 8 bases to trimming and J lost 5 bases; unmatched junction nucleotides: 3. The CDR3 sequence is CASRTGVTGELFF. DNA for the CDR3: TGTGCCAGCCGGACAGGGGTGACCGGGGAGCTGTTTTTT.

The rearrangement links TRBV29-1 to TRBJ2-7, with D perhaps matching TRBD2 (7 bases). Germline V gene sequence: CDR1 SQVTM, CDR2 ANQGSEA. There are 14 residues in the CDR3. The V and J ends lost 4 bases and 5 bases respectively, with 18 bases between them. CDR3 amino acids: CSVGLRGARDEQYF. The CDR3 region has the DNA TGCAGCGTTGGACTTCGGGGGGCGCGTGACGAGCAGTACTTC.

This clonotype was observed many times. The CDR3 nucleotides are TGTGCCACCAGAGGGACTAGCGGGACCAATGAGCAGTTCTTC. Amino acid sequence: CATRGTSGTNEQFF. The chain joins TRBV24-1 to TRBJ2-1, with 13 nucleotides matching TRBD2. V lost 7 bases, J lost 6 bases, and 2 bases stayed unmatched. In germline, CDR1 is KGHDR, CDR2 SFDVKD. This CDR3 contains 14 residues.